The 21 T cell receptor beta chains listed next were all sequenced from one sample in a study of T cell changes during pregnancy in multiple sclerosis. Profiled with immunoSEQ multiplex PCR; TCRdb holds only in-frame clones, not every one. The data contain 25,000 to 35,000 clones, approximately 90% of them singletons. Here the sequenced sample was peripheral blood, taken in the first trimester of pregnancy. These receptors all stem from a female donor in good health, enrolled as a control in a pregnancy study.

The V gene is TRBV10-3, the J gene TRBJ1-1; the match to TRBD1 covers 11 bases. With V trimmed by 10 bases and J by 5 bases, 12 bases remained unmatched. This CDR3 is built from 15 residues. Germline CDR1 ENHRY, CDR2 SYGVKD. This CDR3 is CATSEDRDRGTEAFF. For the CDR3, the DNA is TGTGCCACCTCCGAGGACCGGGACAGGGGGACTGAAGCTTTCTTT.

This chain's CDR3 is CASSLTSGSGNEQFF. The CDR3 DNA follows: TGCGCCAGCAGCCTGACTAGCGGGAGTGGAAATGAGCAGTTCTTC. V gene TRBV5-1 combines with J gene TRBJ2-1, with 12 bases identical to TRBD2. The CDR3 spans 15 residues. Germline-derived CDR1 and CDR2 are SGHRS and YFSETQ. With V trimmed by 4 bases and J by 7 bases, 6 bases remained unmatched.

Here the CDR3 DNA reads TGTGCCAGCAGCCCGGACAGGCCGGGGGAAAAACTGTTTTTT. This translates into CASSPDRPGEKLFF. J is TRBJ1-4 and V is TRBV7-9; 7 bases line up with TRBD1. The trim removed 5 bases at V and 8 bases at J, leaving 8 bases unmatched. CDR3 size: 14 residues. CDR1 SEHNR and CDR2 FQNEAQ come from the germline V gene (reference sequence).

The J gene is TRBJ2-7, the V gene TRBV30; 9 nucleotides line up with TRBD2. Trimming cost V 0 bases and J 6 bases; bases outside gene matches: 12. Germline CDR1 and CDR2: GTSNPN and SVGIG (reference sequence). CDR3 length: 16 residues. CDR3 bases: TGTGCCTGGAGTGTCGGTGTGGCGGGAGGGGTTGCCGAGCAGTACTTC. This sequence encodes CAWSVGVAGGVAEQYF.

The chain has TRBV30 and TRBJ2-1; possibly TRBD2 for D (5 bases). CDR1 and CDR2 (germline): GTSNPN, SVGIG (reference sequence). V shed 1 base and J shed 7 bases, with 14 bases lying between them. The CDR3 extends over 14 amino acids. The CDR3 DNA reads TGTGCCTGGAGTGGAAATATAGCGAGAAATGAGCAGTTCTTC. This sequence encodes CAWSGNIARNEQFF.

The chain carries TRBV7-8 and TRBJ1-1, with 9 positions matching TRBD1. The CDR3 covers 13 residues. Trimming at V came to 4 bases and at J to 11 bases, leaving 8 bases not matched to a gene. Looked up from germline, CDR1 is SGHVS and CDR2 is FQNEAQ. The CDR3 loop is CASSSIHRGQAFF. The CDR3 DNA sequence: TGTGCCAGCAGCTCAATACACAGGGGGCAGGCTTTCTTT.

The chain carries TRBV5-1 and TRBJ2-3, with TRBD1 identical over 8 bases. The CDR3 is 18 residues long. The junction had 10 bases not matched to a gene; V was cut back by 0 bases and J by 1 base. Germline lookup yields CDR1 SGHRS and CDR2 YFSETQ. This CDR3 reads CASSLGGTGQMGTDTQYF. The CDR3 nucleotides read TGCGCCAGCAGCTTGGGGGGGACAGGACAAATGGGCACAGATACGCAGTATTTT. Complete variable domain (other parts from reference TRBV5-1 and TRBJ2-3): KAGVTQTPRYLIKTRGQQVTLSCSPISGHRSVSWYQQTPGQGLQFLFEYFSETQRNKGNFPGRFSGRQFSNSRSEMNVSTLELGDSALYLCASSLGGTGQMGTDTQYFGPGTRLTVL.

The CDR3 DNA sequence: TGTGCCAGCAGCTTGGGGGCTAACACTGAAGCTTTCTTT. As protein: CASSLGANTEAFF. This rearrangement joins TRBV5-6 to TRBJ1-1; unclear D gene. Germline CDR1 reads SGHDT; CDR2 reads YYEEEE. Trimming took 0 bases from V and 2 from J, leaving 5 bases between them. This CDR3 comprises 13 residues.

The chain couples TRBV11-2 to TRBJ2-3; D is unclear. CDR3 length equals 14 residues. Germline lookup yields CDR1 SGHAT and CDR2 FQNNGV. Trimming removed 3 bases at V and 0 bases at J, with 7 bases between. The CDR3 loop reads CASSFQTSTDTQYF. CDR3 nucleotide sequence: TGTGCCAGCAGCTTTCAGACTAGCACAGATACGCAGTATTTT.

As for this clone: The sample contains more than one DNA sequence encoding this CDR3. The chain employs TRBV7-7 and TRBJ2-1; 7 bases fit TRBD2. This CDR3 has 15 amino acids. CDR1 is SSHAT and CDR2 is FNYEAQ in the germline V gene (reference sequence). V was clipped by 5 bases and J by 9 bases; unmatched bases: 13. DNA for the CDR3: TGTGCCAGCAGCCCCAACCGAGGCGAGCGGGGTGAGCAGTTCTTC. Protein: CASSPNRGERGEQFF.

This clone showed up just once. CDR3 residues: CASSQRLAANEQFF. The DNA of the CDR3 is TGTGCCAGCAGCCAAAGACTAGCGGCAAATGAGCAGTTCTTC. This rearrangement joins TRBV2 to TRBJ2-1; 9 bases are a match to TRBD2. V shed 6 bases and J 7 bases; nucleotides not matched to a gene: 7. This CDR3 has 14 amino acids. Looked up from germline, CDR1 is SNHLY and CDR2 is FYNNEI.

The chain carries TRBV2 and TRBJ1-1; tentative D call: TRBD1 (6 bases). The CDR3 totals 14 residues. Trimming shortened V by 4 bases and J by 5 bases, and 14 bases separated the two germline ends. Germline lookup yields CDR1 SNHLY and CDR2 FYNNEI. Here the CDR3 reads CASSGAGVGTEAFF. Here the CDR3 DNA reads TGTGCCAGCAGTGGCGCAGGGGTAGGGACTGAAGCTTTCTTT. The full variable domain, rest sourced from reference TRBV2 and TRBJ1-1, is EPEVTQTPSHQVTQMGQEVILRCVPISNHLYFYWYRQILGQKVEFLVSFYNNEISEKSEIFDDQFSVERPDGSNFTLKIRSTKLEDSAMYFCASSGAGVGTEAFFGQGTRLTVV.

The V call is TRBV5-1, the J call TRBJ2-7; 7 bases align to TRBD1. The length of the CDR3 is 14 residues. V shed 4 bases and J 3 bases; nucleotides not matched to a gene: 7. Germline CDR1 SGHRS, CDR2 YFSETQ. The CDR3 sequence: CASSPQTGNYEQYF. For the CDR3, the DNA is TGCGCCAGCAGCCCACAGACAGGGAACTACGAGCAGTACTTC.

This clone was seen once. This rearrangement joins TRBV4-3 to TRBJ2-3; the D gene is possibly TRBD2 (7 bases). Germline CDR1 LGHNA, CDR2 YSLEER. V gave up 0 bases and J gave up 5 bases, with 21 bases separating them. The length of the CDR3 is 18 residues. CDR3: CASSQDPSTGGLGDTQYF. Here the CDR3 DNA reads TGCGCCAGCAGCCAAGACCCCTCTACGGGGGGCCTGGGAGATACGCAGTATTTT.

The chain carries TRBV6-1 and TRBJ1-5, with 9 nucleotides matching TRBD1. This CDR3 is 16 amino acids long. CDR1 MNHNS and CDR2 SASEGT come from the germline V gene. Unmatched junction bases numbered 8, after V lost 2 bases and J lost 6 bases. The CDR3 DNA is TGTGCCAGCAGTGAACCTCGACAGGGGGGAGGTCAGCCCCAGCATTTT. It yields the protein CASSEPRQGGGQPQHF.

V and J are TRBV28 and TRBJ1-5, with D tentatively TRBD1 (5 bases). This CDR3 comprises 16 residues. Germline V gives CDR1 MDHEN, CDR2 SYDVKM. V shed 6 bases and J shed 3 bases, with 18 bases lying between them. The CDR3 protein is CASSLRTQGVNQPQHF. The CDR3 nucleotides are TGTGCCAGCAGCTTAAGAACCCAGGGCGTCAATCAGCCCCAGCATTTT.

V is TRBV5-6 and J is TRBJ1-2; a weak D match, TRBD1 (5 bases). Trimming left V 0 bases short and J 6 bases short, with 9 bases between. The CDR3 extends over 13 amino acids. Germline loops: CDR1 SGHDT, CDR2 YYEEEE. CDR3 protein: CASSLGDLDGYTF. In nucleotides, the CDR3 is TGTGCCAGCAGCTTGGGGGACTTGGATGGCTACACCTTC.

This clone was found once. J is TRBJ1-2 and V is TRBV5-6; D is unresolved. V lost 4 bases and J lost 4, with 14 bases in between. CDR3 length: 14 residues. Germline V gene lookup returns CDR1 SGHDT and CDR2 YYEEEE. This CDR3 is CASSPNGGLYGYTF. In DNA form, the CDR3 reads TGTGCCAGCAGCCCGAACGGAGGCCTCTATGGCTACACCTTC.

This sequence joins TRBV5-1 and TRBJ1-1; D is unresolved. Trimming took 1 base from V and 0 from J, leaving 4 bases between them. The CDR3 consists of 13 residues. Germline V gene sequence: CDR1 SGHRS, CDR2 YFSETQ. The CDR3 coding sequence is TGCGCCAGCAGCTTGTCGGTGAACACTGAAGCTTTCTTT. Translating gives CASSLSVNTEAFF.

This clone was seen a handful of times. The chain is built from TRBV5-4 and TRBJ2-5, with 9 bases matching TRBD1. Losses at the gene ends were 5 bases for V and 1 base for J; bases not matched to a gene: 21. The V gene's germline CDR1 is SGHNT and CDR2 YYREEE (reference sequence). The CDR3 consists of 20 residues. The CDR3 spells CASRFLGGTGKVKGQETQYF. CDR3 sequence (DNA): TGTGCCAGCAGATTCCTCGGGGGGACAGGGAAGGTGAAGGGCCAAGAGACCCAGTACTTC.

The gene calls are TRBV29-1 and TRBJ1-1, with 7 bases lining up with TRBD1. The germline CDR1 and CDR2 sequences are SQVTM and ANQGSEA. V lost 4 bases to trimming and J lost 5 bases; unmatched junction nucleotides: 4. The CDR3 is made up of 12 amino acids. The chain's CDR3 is CSVVAGGTEAFF. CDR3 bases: TGCAGCGTTGTGGCAGGGGGGACTGAAGCTTTCTTT.